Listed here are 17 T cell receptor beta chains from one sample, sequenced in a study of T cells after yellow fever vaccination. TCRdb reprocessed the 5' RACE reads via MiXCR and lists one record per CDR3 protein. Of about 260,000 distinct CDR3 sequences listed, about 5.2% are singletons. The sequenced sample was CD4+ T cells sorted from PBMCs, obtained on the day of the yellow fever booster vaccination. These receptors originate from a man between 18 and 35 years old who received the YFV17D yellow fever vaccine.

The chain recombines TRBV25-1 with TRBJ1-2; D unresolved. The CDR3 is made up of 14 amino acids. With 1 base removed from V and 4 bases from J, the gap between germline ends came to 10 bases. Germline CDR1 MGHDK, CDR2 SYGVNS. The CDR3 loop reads CASSESGRSYGYTF. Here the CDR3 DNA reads TGTGCCAGCAGTGAATCTGGCAGAAGCTATGGCTACACCTTC.

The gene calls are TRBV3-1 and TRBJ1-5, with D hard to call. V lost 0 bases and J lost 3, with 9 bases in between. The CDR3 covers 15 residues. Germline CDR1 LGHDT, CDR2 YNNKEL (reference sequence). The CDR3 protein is CASSQDWTVNQPQHF. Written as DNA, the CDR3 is TGTGCCAGCAGCCAAGATTGGACCGTCAATCAGCCCCAGCATTTT.

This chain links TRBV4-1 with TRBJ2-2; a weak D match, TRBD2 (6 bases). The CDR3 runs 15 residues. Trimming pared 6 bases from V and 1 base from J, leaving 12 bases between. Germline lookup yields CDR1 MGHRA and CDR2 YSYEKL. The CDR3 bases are TGCGCCAGCAGAATAGTGGGGGGGAACACCGGGGAGCTGTTTTTT. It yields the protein CASRIVGGNTGELFF.

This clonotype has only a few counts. The CDR3 reads CASSQIGQELRETQYF. CDR3 DNA sequence: TGCGCCAGCAGCCAGATTGGACAGGAGCTTCGCGAGACCCAGTACTTC. The chain couples TRBV4-1 to TRBJ2-5; 7 nucleotides agree with TRBD1. The V and J ends lost 3 bases and 5 bases, in that order; junction bases with no gene match: 12. Germline-derived CDR1 and CDR2 are MGHRA and YSYEKL. The CDR3 covers 16 residues.

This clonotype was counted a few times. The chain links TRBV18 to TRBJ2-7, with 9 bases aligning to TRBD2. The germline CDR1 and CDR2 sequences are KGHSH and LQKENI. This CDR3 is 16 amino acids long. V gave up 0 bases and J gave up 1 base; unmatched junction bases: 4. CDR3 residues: CASSPPRGGGSYEQYF. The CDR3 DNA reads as TGTGCCAGCTCACCACCGCGCGGGGGGGGGTCCTACGAGCAGTACTTC.

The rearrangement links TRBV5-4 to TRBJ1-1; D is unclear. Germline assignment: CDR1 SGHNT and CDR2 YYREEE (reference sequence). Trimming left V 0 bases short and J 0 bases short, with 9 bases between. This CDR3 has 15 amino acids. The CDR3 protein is CASSLEGTMNTEAFF. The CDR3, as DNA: TGTGCCAGCAGCTTGGAGGGCACCATGAACACTGAAGCTTTCTTT.

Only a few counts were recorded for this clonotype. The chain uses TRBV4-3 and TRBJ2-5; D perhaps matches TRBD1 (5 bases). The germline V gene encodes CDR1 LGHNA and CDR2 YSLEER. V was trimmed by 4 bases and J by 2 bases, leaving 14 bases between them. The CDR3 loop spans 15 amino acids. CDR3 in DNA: TGCGCCAGCAGCCCAGACACCGACAGACAAGAGACCCAGTACTTC. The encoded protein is CASSPDTDRQETQYF.

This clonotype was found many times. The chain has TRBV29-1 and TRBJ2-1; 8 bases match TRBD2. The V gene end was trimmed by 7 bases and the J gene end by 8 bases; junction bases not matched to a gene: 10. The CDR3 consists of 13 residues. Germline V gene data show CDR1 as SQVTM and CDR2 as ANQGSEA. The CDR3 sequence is CSAGRGRGDEQFF. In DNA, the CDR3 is TGCAGCGCCGGGAGGGGCCGTGGTGATGAGCAGTTCTTC.

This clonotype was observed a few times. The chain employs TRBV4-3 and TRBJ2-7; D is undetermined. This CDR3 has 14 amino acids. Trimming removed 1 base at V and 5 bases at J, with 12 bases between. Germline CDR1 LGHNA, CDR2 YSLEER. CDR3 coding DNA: TGCGCCAGCAGCCAAGGAGGACGGTTGAACGAGCAGTACTTC. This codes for CASSQGGRLNEQYF.

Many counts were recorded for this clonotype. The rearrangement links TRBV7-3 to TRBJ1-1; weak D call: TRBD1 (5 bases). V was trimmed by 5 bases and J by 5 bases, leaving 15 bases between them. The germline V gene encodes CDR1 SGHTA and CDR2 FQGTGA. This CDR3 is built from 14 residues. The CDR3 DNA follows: TGTGCCAGCAGCCCAGTTGGGGGTGGTACTGAAGCTTTCTTT. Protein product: CASSPVGGGTEAFF.

The CDR3 coding sequence is TGTGCCAGCAGGATACGGACAGGGAACAATTCACCCCTCCACTTT. Residues: CASRIRTGNNSPLHF. The V and J genes are TRBV12-3 or TRBV12-4 and TRBJ1-6; 8 nucleotides align to TRBD1. V shed 6 bases and J 7 bases; nucleotides not matched to a gene: 8. This CDR3 region has 15 residues.

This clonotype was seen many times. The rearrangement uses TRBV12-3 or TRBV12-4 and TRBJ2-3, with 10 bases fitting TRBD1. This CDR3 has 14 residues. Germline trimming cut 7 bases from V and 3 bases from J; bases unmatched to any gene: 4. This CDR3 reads CASTPGQGTDTQYF. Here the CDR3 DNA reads TGTGCCAGCACCCCGGGACAGGGGACAGATACGCAGTATTTT.

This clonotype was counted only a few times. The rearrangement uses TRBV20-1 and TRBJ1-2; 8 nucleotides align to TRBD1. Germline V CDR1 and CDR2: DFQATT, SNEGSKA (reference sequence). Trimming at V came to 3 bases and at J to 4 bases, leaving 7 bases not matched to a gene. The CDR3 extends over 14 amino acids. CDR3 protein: CSARPGQAGYGYTF. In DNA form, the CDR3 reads TGCAGTGCTAGGCCGGGACAGGCGGGCTATGGCTACACCTTC.

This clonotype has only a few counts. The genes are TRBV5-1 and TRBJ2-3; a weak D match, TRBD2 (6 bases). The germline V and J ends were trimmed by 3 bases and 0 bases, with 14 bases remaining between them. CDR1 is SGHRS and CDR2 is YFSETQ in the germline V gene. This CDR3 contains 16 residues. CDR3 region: CASSSKGGTSTDTQYF. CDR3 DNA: TGCGCCAGCAGCTCCAAAGGTGGGACTAGCACAGATACGCAGTATTTT.

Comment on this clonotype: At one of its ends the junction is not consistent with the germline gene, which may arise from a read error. CDR3 sequence: CASSAQAPYDSPLHF. CDR3 nucleotides: TGTGCCAGCAGTGCACAGGCCCCCTATGATTCACCCCTCCACTTT. The chain joins TRBV25-1 to TRBJ1-6; tentative D call: TRBD1 (5 bases). The CDR3 runs to 15 residues. CDR1 and CDR2 (germline): MGHDK, SYGVNS.

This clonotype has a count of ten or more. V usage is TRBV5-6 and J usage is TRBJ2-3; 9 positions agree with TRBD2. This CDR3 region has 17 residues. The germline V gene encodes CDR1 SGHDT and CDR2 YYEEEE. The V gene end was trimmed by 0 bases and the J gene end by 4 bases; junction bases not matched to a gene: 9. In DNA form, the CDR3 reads TGTGCCAGCAGCTTGGTAGCAAGCGGGGGGCCGTCAGATACGCAGTATTTT. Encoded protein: CASSLVASGGPSDTQYF.

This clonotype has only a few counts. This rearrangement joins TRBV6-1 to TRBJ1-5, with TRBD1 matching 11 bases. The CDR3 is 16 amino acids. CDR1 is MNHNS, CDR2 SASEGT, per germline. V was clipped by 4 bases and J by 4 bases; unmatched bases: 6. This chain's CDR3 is CASSGPGTGGNQPQHF. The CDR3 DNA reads TGTGCCAGCAGTGGCCCCGGGACAGGGGGTAATCAGCCCCAGCATTTT.